The sequence of this T cell receptor (beta chain) was determined in a study of blood T cells in healthy people across ages. Study outcomes and limitations: TCR beta diversity was tightly associated with the proportion of naive T cells.

Each donor was a healthy Caucasian individual from Russia, aged about 6 to 100. Researchers report isolating at least 6.5 million PBMCs per sample. Each sample provided at least 6 micrograms of extracted total RNA. A second PCR, run for roughly 7 to 12 cycles, used a sample-barcoded 5' primer plus a J-beta primer mix. TCRdb independently ran MiXCR on the 5' RACE reads; one entry per CDR3 protein. Of about 770,000 distinct CDR3 sequences listed, around 43% were seen once; the top ten hold roughly 19%. This CDR3 has 14 amino acids. Germline V gives CDR1 SGHNT, CDR2 YYREEE (reference sequence). V shed 4 bases and J shed 4 bases, with 14 bases lying between them. This clonotype turned up a few times. The antigen remains unidentified.

This receptor was identified in a man in his 60s in good health. What was sequenced was blood. The genes are TRBV5-4 and TRBJ1-2, with D uncertain. The CDR3 coding sequence is TGTGCCAGCAGCGTACCGTGGGGTGGCTATGGCTACACCTTC. Its protein product is CASSVPWGGYGYTF.